This T cell receptor (beta chain) was identified during a study of human T cells and chemical hapten exposure. Study-level information: 2% DPC was applied to around 2 cm by around 2 cm of upper inner arm skin for sensitization.

Turning to this clonotype: What it recognizes is unknown.

Individual cDNA molecules each carried unique molecular identifiers attached by the library. MiXCR was run by TCRdb on the RACE reads, yielding one entry per CDR3 protein. Found here are under 200,000 distinct CDR3 sequences, about 30% of them singletons; the top ten hold under 2.5%. Study conclusions and caveats: Sensitizing to DPC left TCRs with a frequency above 1 in 1000 unaltered. Expanded TCRs clustered into significantly more large CDR3 similarity groups than controls, the analysis revealed.

The CDR3 is made up of 13 amino acids. V shed 1 base and J shed 6 bases, with 7 bases lying between them. Germline V gene sequence: CDR1 LNHDA, CDR2 SQIVND (reference sequence). Stated time point: patch test 3, about 24 weeks after DPC sensitization. Indicated treatment: therapeutic diphenylcyclopropenone sensitization with weekly scalp DPC. The rearrangement links TRBV19 to TRBJ2-1; D is undetermined. The sample in question was whole blood, obtained in connection with sensitization to the hapten diphenylcyclopropenone (DPC). The sequence was obtained from a woman aged 18-35 years with alopecia areata. Some clones in this sample may be carry-over from other donors' samples. The CDR3 loop is CASSIAPGNEQFF. The DNA for the CDR3 is TGTGCCAGTAGTATAGCACCCGGCAATGAGCAGTTCTTC.